This passage covers 26 T cell receptor beta chains from one sample sequenced in a study of human T cells and chemical hapten exposure. Time point reported: healthy volunteer bleed at 6 weeks. The starting material, unfractionated whole blood, was used for total RNA extraction. From the RACE reads, TCRdb called clonotypes with MiXCR, one entry per CDR3 protein. The sample shows more than 75,000 distinct CDR3 sequences, roughly 8.6% of them seen only once. The sample consisted of whole blood. These TCRs come from a male donor in good health. Some clones in this sample may be carry-over from other donors' samples.

This chain joins TRBV4-3 and TRBJ2-3; D may be TRBD2 (5 bases). Germline V lookup: CDR1 LGHNA, CDR2 YSLEER. The length of the CDR3 is 16 residues. V dropped 6 bases and J dropped 0 bases, with 16 bases sitting between them. The CDR3 nucleotides are TGCGCCAGCAGTCTCTCCGAGACTACCAGCACAGATACGCAGTATTTT. Encoded protein: CASSLSETTSTDTQYF.

The table lists this clonotype with a few counts. The chain has TRBV6-6 and TRBJ2-1; 9 nucleotides agree with TRBD2. Germline trimming cut 4 bases from V and 2 bases from J; bases unmatched to any gene: 3. Per the germline V gene, CDR1 is MNHNY and CDR2 is SVGAGI (reference sequence). This CDR3 region has 15 residues. CDR3 sequence (DNA): TGTGCCAGCAGTTTAGCGGGAGTCACCTACAATGAGCAGTTCTTC. The encoded protein is CASSLAGVTYNEQFF.

The gene calls are TRBV9 and TRBJ2-7, with unresolved D. Germline V lookup: CDR1 SGDLS, CDR2 YYNGEE. The CDR3 extends over 14 amino acids. Trimming took off 1 base at V and 7 bases at J, with 15 bases between the two ends. The CDR3 region has the DNA TGTGCCAGCAGCGTACGGGCCTCTCTGGGAGAGCAGTACTTC. Protein sequence: CASSVRASLGEQYF.

About this clonotype: The junction departs from the called germline gene at one end, perhaps through a read error. This chain uses TRBV6-5 with TRBJ2-3; D remains ambiguous. CDR3 length: 16 amino acids. CDR1 MNHEY and CDR2 SVGAGI come from the germline V gene. CDR3 DNA sequence: TGTGCCAACAGTGACTCCGTCCAATTCTACACAGATACGCAGTATTTT. It yields the protein CANSDSVQFYTDTQYF.

The sample holds many counts of this clonotype. This chain connects TRBV20-1 to TRBJ2-1, with TRBD2 matching over 9 bases. The V segment lost 3 bases and the J segment 6 bases; nucleotides outside the gene matches: 12. This CDR3 is 16 amino acids long. Germline values: CDR1 DFQATT, CDR2 SNEGSKA (reference sequence). The CDR3 DNA sequence: TGCAGTGCTAGGAACCTAGCGGGGAGACCTTTCAATGAGCAGTTCTTC. As protein: CSARNLAGRPFNEQFF.

This clonotype was detected a few times. This chain connects TRBV15 to TRBJ1-6; the match to TRBD1 covers 9 bases. The ends lost 0 bases at V and 8 bases at J; junction bases unmatched: 8. Germline CDR1 reads LNHNV; CDR2 reads YYDKDF (reference sequence). This CDR3 region has 17 residues. The CDR3 region has the DNA TGTGCCACCAGCAGAGATTCAGGGACAGGGTTTCATTCACCCCTCCACTTT. This gives the protein CATSRDSGTGFHSPLHF. The full variable domain, in which reference TRBV15 and TRBJ1-6 provide the parts outside the CDR3, is DAMVIQNPRYQVTQFGKPVTLSCSQTLNHNVMYWYQQKSSQAPKLLFHYYDKDFNNEADTPDNFQSRRPNTSFCFLDIRSPGLGDTAMYLCATSRDSGTGFHSPLHFGNGTRLTVT.

This clonotype was seen more than once but under ten times. The gene calls are TRBV29-1 and TRBJ2-1; D is uncertain. The ends were cut back, 2 bases at V and 5 bases at J, with 7 bases in the middle. The CDR3 covers 12 residues. Germline lookup yields CDR1 SQVTM and CDR2 ANQGSEA. Here the CDR3 DNA reads TGCAGCGTTGAACGGCAGGACAATGAGCAGTTCTTC. Protein product: CSVERQDNEQFF.

This clonotype has a handful of counts. The V and J genes are TRBV20-1 and TRBJ2-7; D is uncertain. Trimming took off 1 base at V and 7 bases at J, with 11 bases between the two ends. The germline V gene encodes CDR1 DFQATT and CDR2 SNEGSKA (reference sequence). The CDR3 spans 12 residues. In DNA, the CDR3 is TGCAGTGCTAGAGTGGGTACTAAGGAGCAGTACTTC. Its translation: CSARVGTKEQYF.

This clonotype was counted only a few times. The J gene is TRBJ1-1, the V gene TRBV13; maybe TRBD1 (5 bases). The CDR3 is 14 residues long. Trimming cost V 2 bases and J 8 bases, with 15 bases left between them. Germline values: CDR1 PRHDT, CDR2 FYEKMQ (reference sequence). The CDR3 sequence is CASSLTRRGDEAFF. Written as DNA, the CDR3 is TGTGCCAGCAGCTTAACCAGGCGGGGGGACGAAGCTTTCTTT.

This clonotype was seen at least ten times. The chain combines TRBV29-1 with TRBJ2-3; D might be TRBD1 or TRBD2, each matching 5 bases. Germline lookup yields CDR1 SQVTM and CDR2 ANQGSEA. Trimming removed 6 bases at V and 2 bases at J, with 15 bases between. CDR3 length: 14 residues. CDR3 in DNA: TGCAGCGTCAAGGGGCGGGCGGCCACAGATACGCAGTATTTT. It specifies CSVKGRAATDTQYF.

This CDR3 reads CASSLKTGRVDTEAFF. The CDR3 DNA is TGTGCCAGCAGTTTGAAGACAGGGCGAGTCGACACTGAAGCTTTCTTT. The chain combines TRBV6-2 or TRBV6-3 with TRBJ1-1; the match to TRBD1 covers 7 bases. The CDR3 extends over 16 amino acids. Germline CDR1 and CDR2: MNHEY and SVGEGT. J was trimmed by 3 bases and V by 4 bases; bases with no gene match: 11.

This clonotype was counted between two and nine times. The rearrangement joins TRBV10-3 to TRBJ2-7, with 9 bases matching TRBD2. V dropped 6 bases and J dropped 4; count of bases not matched to a gene: 13. This CDR3 is built from 16 residues. CDR1 and CDR2 from the germline V gene are ENHRY and SYGVKD. The CDR3 here is CAISTTLGTSFYEQYF. As DNA, the CDR3 is TGTGCCATCAGCACAACCCTCGGGACTAGCTTTTACGAGCAGTACTTC.

The chain carries TRBV6-1 and TRBJ2-1; 9 nucleotides align to TRBD2. The CDR3 totals 15 residues. The V segment lost 6 bases and the J segment 5 bases; nucleotides outside the gene matches: 8. Germline loops: CDR1 MNHNS, CDR2 SASEGT. CDR3 DNA: TGTGCCAGCAGGGTCGGACTAGCGCCGAACAATGAGCAGTTCTTC. Residues: CASRVGLAPNNEQFF.

The gene calls are TRBV28 and TRBJ1-4; a weak D match, TRBD1 (5 bases). The CDR3 runs 13 residues. V shed 6 bases and J shed 7 bases, with 12 bases lying between them. Germline CDR1 is MDHEN and CDR2 is SYDVKM. The CDR3 region has the DNA TGTGCCAGCAGCGACAGTCTCAGTGAAAAACTGTTTTTT. Translation gives CASSDSLSEKLFF.

The chain recombines TRBV6-6 with TRBJ2-7; tentative D call: TRBD1 (6 bases). This CDR3 spans 12 amino acids. Per the germline V gene, CDR1 is MNHNY and CDR2 is SVGAGI (reference sequence). The V end lost 8 bases, the J end lost 3 bases, and 11 bases lay between the germline ends. The CDR3: CASADRYYEQYF. DNA of the CDR3: TGTGCCAGCGCCGACAGGTACTACGAGCAGTACTTC.

This clonotype appeared a few times. The V gene is TRBV20-1, the J gene TRBJ2-5, with 7 bases that match TRBD2. This CDR3 region has 14 residues. Looked up from germline, CDR1 is DFQATT and CDR2 is SNEGSKA (reference sequence). J lost 2 bases, V lost 1 base, and 4 bases had no gene match. The CDR3 coding sequence is TGCAGTGCTAGAGGTGGGAGGGAACAAGAGACCCAGTACTTC. This sequence encodes CSARGGREQETQYF.

This clonotype was found many times. The V gene is TRBV6-6, the J gene TRBJ1-2, with 9 bases aligning to TRBD1. The germline gives CDR1 MNHNY, CDR2 SVGAGI (reference sequence). This CDR3 has 13 residues. Trimming removed 11 bases from V and 2 bases from J; junction bases left unmatched: 6. This CDR3 reads CAGHRGLNYGYTF. The CDR3 bases are TGTGCCGGCCACAGGGGGCTGAACTATGGCTACACCTTC.

Here the CDR3 reads CASSLSRQGGNTEAFF. CDR3 DNA sequence: TGTGCCAGCAGTTTATCTCGCCAGGGGGGTAACACTGAAGCTTTCTTT. The rearrangement links TRBV12-3 or TRBV12-4 to TRBJ1-1, with 7 bases aligning to TRBD1. The CDR3 spans 16 residues. V lost 2 bases and J lost 2; bases outside the gene matches: 8.

The chain is built from TRBV5-4 and TRBJ1-3; tentative D call: TRBD1 (5 bases). CDR3 length: 14 residues. Germline V lookup: CDR1 SGHNT, CDR2 YYREEE (reference sequence). V was shortened by 3 bases and J by 4 bases, with 11 bases between the two germline ends. CDR3 residues: CASSSGAGGNTIYF. CDR3 DNA: TGTGCCAGCAGCTCTGGGGCGGGAGGAAACACCATATATTTT.

This clonotype turned up a few times. V is TRBV20-1 and J is TRBJ1-1, with TRBD1 matching 7 bases. CDR3 size: 13 residues. From germline, CDR1 is DFQATT and CDR2 SNEGSKA (reference sequence). The CDR3, as DNA: TGCAGCGGGGCGACAGGGTTGAACACTGAAGCTTTCTTT. Translated, it gives CSGATGLNTEAFF.

This clonotype has a handful of counts. The V gene is TRBV11-2, the J gene TRBJ2-5; D remains unclear. The V gene's germline CDR1 is SGHAT and CDR2 FQNNGV. V lost 0 bases, J lost 4 bases, and 3 bases lay in between. The CDR3 is 12 amino acids. The CDR3 DNA is TGTGCCAGCAGCTTAGACCCAGAGACCCAGTACTTC. Translation: CASSLDPETQYF.

In its sample, this clonotype was seen many times. The chain recombines TRBV6-5 with TRBJ1-2, with D unresolved. CDR3 length equals 13 residues. The V gene lost 6 bases and the J gene lost 4 bases, with 12 bases spanning the gap. Germline CDR1 MNHEY, CDR2 SVGAGI. The CDR3 reads CASSPGLSYGYTF. The CDR3 DNA reads as TGTGCCAGCAGCCCCGGACTGTCCTATGGCTACACCTTC.

This clonotype was seen many times. The chain joins TRBV12-3 or TRBV12-4 to TRBJ1-1; the D gene is possibly TRBD1 (5 bases). V was cut by 2 bases and J by 7 bases, with 11 bases left in between. The CDR3 contains 13 residues. CDR3 region: CASSLFSGDEAFF. The CDR3 DNA is TGTGCCAGCAGTTTATTTTCGGGGGATGAAGCTTTCTTT.

The CDR3 coding sequence is TGTGCCAGCACCTCGACAGTGATTAATGAAAAACTGTTTTTT. This codes for CASTSTVINEKLFF. The V gene is TRBV5-5, the J gene TRBJ1-4; D possibly corresponds to TRBD1 (5 bases). This CDR3 region has 14 residues. The V and J ends lost 6 bases and 4 bases respectively, with 13 bases between them. Germline CDR1 reads SGHKS; CDR2 reads YYEKEE (reference sequence).

This clonotype came up once. This sequence joins TRBV21-1 and TRBJ2-1; the table's TRBD1 call for D was not verified on the DNA. TRBV21-1 constitutes a pseudogene. The CDR3 extends over 16 amino acids. As DNA, the CDR3 is TGTGACAGCAGCAAGAGAAACGGAAAGGGGAAAAATGAGAAGTTATTC. This sequence encodes CDSSKRNGKGKNEKLF.

This clonotype came up a few times. J is TRBJ2-1 and V is TRBV30; D unclear. V was clipped by 1 base and J by 4 bases, with 5 bases between them. Germline V lookup: CDR1 GTSNPN, CDR2 SVGIG (reference sequence). The CDR3 is 12 residues long. Here the CDR3 DNA reads TGTGCCTGGAGTGCCCCATACAATGAGCAGTTCTTC. This translates into CAWSAPYNEQFF.